This is a list of T cell receptor beta chains from one sample in a study of CD8 T cells in ankylosing spondylitis. From the 5' RACE reads, TCRdb called clonotypes with MiXCR, one entry per CDR3 protein. Of 700,000 to 1,000,000 distinct CDR3 sequences listed, 12% were seen once; the top ten hold more than 0.5%. The sequenced sample was blood, either unsorted or a sorted T cell fraction (not recorded which). The receptors here all came from a male donor with ankylosing spondylitis. Both conserved end residues are part of each CDR3. D genes are given only for firm matches. Expanded clones are given a class, and other clones once, few, many or no size at all.

>.|TRBV20-1|.|TRBJ1-2
CSASQTAPGYTF
TGCAGTGCTAGTCAAACTGCGCCCGGCTACACCTTC
>.|TRBV29-1|.|TRBJ1-2
CSVEMAESYGYTF
TGCAGCGTTGAGATGGCAGAGAGCTATGGCTACACCTTC
>.|TRBV11-3|.|TRBJ2-7
CASSYGRNYEQYF
TGTGCCAGCAGTTATGGGCGGAACTACGAGCAGTACTTC
>TRBD1|TRBV20-1|.|TRBJ2-3
CSAEDAGDRGTDTQYF
TGCAGTGCTGAAGACGCCGGGGACAGGGGCACAGATACGCAGTATTTT
>TRBD2|TRBV5-6|few|TRBJ2-4
CASSAGLAGTRENIQYF
TGTGCCAGCAGCGCGGGACTAGCGGGAACAAGGGAGAACATTCAGTACTTC
>TRBD1|TRBV29-1|many|TRBJ2-7
CSYRTGAHEQYF
TGCAGCTACCGGACAGGGGCCCACGAGCAGTACTTC
>.|TRBV28|few|TRBJ2-5
CASTPRNRVKETQYF
TGTGCCAGCACCCCCCGTAACAGGGTTAAAGAGACCCAGTACTTC
>TRBD1|TRBV27|.|TRBJ2-1
CASSAQGPAYNEQFF
TGTGCCAGCAGTGCACAGGGGCCAGCCTACAATGAGCAGTTCTTC
>.|TRBV15|many|TRBJ2-3
CATSRLLGVTDTQYF
TGTGCCACCAGCAGGCTGCTAGGGGTCACAGATACGCAGTATTTT
>TRBD2|TRBV6-1|few|TRBJ2-7
CASSKGLAGYAQYF
TGTGCCAGCAGTAAAGGACTAGCGGGCTATGCGCAGTACTTC
>TRBD1|TRBV20-1|.|TRBJ2-7
CSAHGQGAKEQYF
TGCAGTGCTCACGGACAGGGGGCGAAAGAGCAGTACTTC
>TRBD1|TRBV20-1|.|TRBJ1-5
CSAKDRVKGNQPQHF
TGCAGTGCCAAGGACAGGGTCAAGGGCAATCAGCCCCAGCATTTT
>.|TRBV21-1|few|TRBJ1-5
CASPEPGGSNQPQHF
TGTGCCAGCCCCGAACCCGGCGGGTCCAATCAGCCCCAGCATTTT
>.|TRBV20-1|few|TRBJ2-1
CSALPGRANLYNEQFF
TGCAGTGCCCTCCCGGGTCGGGCTAATCTTTACAATGAGCAGTTCTTC
>.|TRBV4-2|.|TRBJ1-5
CASSQEREGRDNQPQHF
TGTGCCAGCAGCCAAGAGCGAGAAGGGCGCGACAATCAGCCCCAGCATTTT
>.|TRBV7-2|.|TRBJ2-1
CASSPKASHEQFF
TGTGCCAGCAGCCCTAAAGCGTCCCATGAGCAGTTCTTC
>.|TRBV9|.|TRBJ1-2
CASTYEGREYGYTF
TGTGCCAGCACCTACGAGGGGCGAGAATATGGCTACACCTTC
>TRBD1|TRBV7-9|.|TRBJ1-2
CASVQGGAGGYTF
TGTGCCAGTGTGCAAGGGGGCGCAGGAGGCTACACCTTC
>TRBD1|TRBV5-5|.|TRBJ2-5
CASSSPSGQGMETQYF
TGTGCCAGCAGCTCCCCCTCGGGACAGGGGATGGAGACCCAGTACTTC
>.|TRBV4-2|few|TRBJ2-7
CASSQARSSYEQYF
TGTGCCAGCAGCCAAGCCAGGAGCTCCTACGAGCAGTACTTC
>.|TRBV20-1|many|TRBJ1-1
CSARTGMNTEAFF
TGCAGTGCTAGAACAGGGATGAACACTGAAGCTTTCTTT
>TRBD2|TRBV6-2/TRBV6-3|.|TRBJ2-3
CASSYPGLAGPDTQYF
TGTGCCAGCAGTTATCCGGGACTAGCGGGACCAGATACGCAGTATTTT
>.|TRBV5-1|few|TRBJ2-5
CASSPTLPKETQYF
TGCGCCAGCAGCCCCACCCTACCCAAAGAGACCCAGTACTTC
>.|TRBV7-2|few|TRBJ2-1
CASSFSFGNEQFF
TGTGCCAGCAGCTTTAGTTTCGGGAATGAGCAGTTCTTC
>.|TRBV7-9|many|TRBJ1-1
CASSSGSEAFF
TGTGCCAGCAGCTCCGGGTCTGAAGCTTTCTTT
>.|TRBV20-1|few|TRBJ2-4
CSAMVPFSGIQYF
TGCAGTGCAATGGTCCCCTTCTCGGGCATTCAGTACTTC
>.|TRBV6-5|.|TRBJ2-6
CASSYTGPSGANVLTF
TGTGCCAGCAGTTACACAGGACCCTCTGGGGCCAACGTCCTGACTTTC
>.|TRBV6-2/TRBV6-3|.|TRBJ2-1
CASSYTADAEQFF
TGTGCCAGCAGTTACACCGCGGACGCTGAGCAGTTCTTC
>.|TRBV6-5|many|TRBJ2-7
CASSYSPGSGLYEQYF
TGTGCCAGCAGTTACTCTCCGGGGTCGGGGCTGTACGAGCAGTACTTC
>TRBD1|TRBV24-1|many|TRBJ2-2
CATRDRGNTGELFF
TGTGCCACCCGGGACAGGGGGAACACCGGGGAGCTGTTTTTT
>TRBD2|TRBV7-3|few|TRBJ2-4
CASSFSGGRDIQYF
TGTGCCAGCAGCTTTAGCGGGGGGAGAGACATTCAGTACTTC
>TRBD1|TRBV7-9|many|TRBJ2-7
CASSLSGGQGDEQYF
TGTGCCAGCAGCTTATCGGGGGGACAGGGTGACGAGCAGTACTTC
>.|TRBV12-3/TRBV12-4|many|TRBJ1-2
CASSLGIPGTF
TGTGCCAGCAGTTTAGGGATTCCGGGCACCTTC
>.|TRBV7-2|.|TRBJ2-7
CASSLVAGSPYEQYF
TGTGCCAGCAGCTTAGTCGCGGGGTCCCCCTACGAGCAGTACTTC
>.|TRBV6-2/TRBV6-3|few|TRBJ2-7
CASTQRSREQYF
TGTGCCAGCACCCAGCGTTCGAGAGAGCAGTACTTC
>TRBD1|TRBV20-1|few|TRBJ1-2
CSARAGQNYGYTF
TGCAGTGCTCGAGCGGGACAGAACTATGGCTACACCTTC
>.|TRBV7-9|.|TRBJ2-2
CASSLGRHGGELFF
TGTGCCAGCAGCTTAGGACGGCATGGCGGGGAGCTGTTTTTT
>.|TRBV20-1|many|TRBJ2-7
CSAREFALPSYEQYF
TGCAGTGCTAGAGAATTCGCCCTCCCGAGCTACGAGCAGTACTTC
>.|TRBV6-2/TRBV6-3|.|TRBJ2-1
CASSQRSGGPSSYNEQFF
TGTGCCAGCAGCCAAAGGTCCGGGGGCCCCAGCTCCTACAATGAGCAGTTCTTC
>.|TRBV4-1|few|TRBJ2-7
CASSPGSLPEQYF
TGCGCCAGCAGCCCCGGTAGCCTCCCCGAGCAGTACTTC
>.|TRBV18|.|TRBJ2-3
CASSAEITDTQYF
TGTGCCTCCAGCGCGGAGATCACAGATACGCAGTATTTT
>TRBD2|TRBV5-1|.|TRBJ2-1
CASSLYLAGVSSYNEQFF
TGCGCCAGCAGCTTGTACCTAGCGGGAGTCTCCTCCTACAATGAGCAGTTCTTC
>TRBD1|TRBV5-1|.|TRBJ2-3
CASSLDREQDTQYF
TGCGCCAGCAGCTTAGACAGGGAACAAGATACGCAGTATTTT
>.|TRBV12-3/TRBV12-4|few|TRBJ2-3
CASRPLSRLQADTQYF
TGTGCCAGCAGACCCCTTTCCCGACTGCAGGCAGATACGCAGTATTTT
>TRBD1|TRBV2|.|TRBJ2-5
CASSDLTGGTQYF
TGTGCCAGCAGTGACTTGACAGGGGGTACCCAGTACTTC
>.|TRBV12-3/TRBV12-4|few|TRBJ2-7
CASSPRRGKYEQYF
TGTGCCAGCAGTCCCCGCAGGGGAAAGTACGAGCAGTACTTC
>.|TRBV29-1|few|TRBJ1-2
CSVWEGSGYGYTF
TGCAGCGTTTGGGAGGGCTCGGGGTATGGCTACACCTTC
>TRBD2|TRBV7-3|.|TRBJ2-1
CASSPTSGGVYYNDNEQFF
TGTGCCAGCAGCCCCACTAGCGGGGGGGTGTACTATAATGACAATGAGCAGTTCTTC
>.|TRBV25-1|few|TRBJ1-4
CASSEPTGSEKLFF
TGTGCCAGCAGTGAGCCCACAGGATCTGAAAAACTGTTTTTT
>.|TRBV3-1|once|TRBJ1-1
CASSERFMNTEAFF
TGTGCCAGCAGCGAGAGATTCATGAACACTGAAGCTTTCTTT
>.|TRBV25-1|few|TRBJ2-7
CASSELGGPSPYEQYF
TGTGCCAGCAGTGAATTAGGCGGGCCTTCTCCCTACGAGCAGTACTTC
>TRBD2|TRBV7-9|few|TRBJ2-1
CASSRTSSEQFF
TGTGCCAGCAGCAGGACTAGTAGTGAGCAGTTCTTC
>TRBD1|TRBV20-1|few|TRBJ1-5
CSASPHRDRNQPQHF
TGCAGTGCTTCTCCTCACCGGGACAGAAATCAGCCCCAGCATTTT
>.|TRBV6-2/TRBV6-3|once|TRBJ1-4
CASSSPEGGNEKLFF
TGTGCCAGCAGTTCCCCGGAGGGCGGTAATGAAAAACTGTTTTTT
>TRBD1|TRBV12-3/TRBV12-4|.|TRBJ2-7
CASSFGTGLSYEQYF
TGTGCCAGCAGTTTCGGGACAGGCCTATCCTACGAGCAGTACTTC
>.|TRBV10-3|many|TRBJ1-2
CAISESDSYGYTF
TGTGCCATCAGTGAATCTGACTCCTATGGCTACACCTTC
>TRBD2|TRBV7-2|many|TRBJ2-5
CASSLGLAGGSEVVETQYF
TGTGCCAGCAGCTTAGGGCTAGCGGGAGGCTCGGAAGTGGTTGAGACCCAGTACTTC
>.|TRBV5-4|.|TRBJ1-1
CASSFPATEAFF
TGTGCCAGCAGCTTTCCTGCCACTGAAGCTTTCTTT
>TRBD2|TRBV28|.|TRBJ2-5
CASGTSGARTQYF
TGTGCCAGCGGGACTAGCGGGGCCCGGACCCAGTACTTC